This T cell receptor beta chain is drawn from a study of T cell responses to AZD1222 COVID-19 vaccine. Study findings and constraints: Rises in breadth and depth of Spike-specific TCRs came after two AZD1222 doses. After the peak T cell response, and only then, were repertoires sampled. Donors were chiefly white British, with a greater number of females, and clonal diversity was perhaps underestimated. Nearly half of spike-specific TCRs reportedly target unmutated variant regions.

The CDR3 spans 16 residues. Per germline, CDR1 SGHRS and CDR2 YFSETQ. With 1 base clipped from V and 5 bases from J, the junction kept 9 bases outside the gene matches. Note on this clone: What it recognizes is unknown.

Clones were sequenced by immunoSEQ multiplex PCR, and TCRdb holds only the in-frame ones, with some missing. The table shows 150,000 or so clones, with 91% occurring only once. The sequences come from peripheral blood, collected 28 days after the second AZD1222 dose. V gene TRBV5-1 combines with J gene TRBJ2-5; TRBD1 matches 9 bases. This clonotype was obtained from an adult who received the AZD1222 COVID-19 vaccine. The CDR3, as DNA: TGCGCCAGCAGCTTGTCCGACAGGGGGTCGGAGGAGACCCAGTACTTC. Residues: CASSLSDRGSEETQYF.